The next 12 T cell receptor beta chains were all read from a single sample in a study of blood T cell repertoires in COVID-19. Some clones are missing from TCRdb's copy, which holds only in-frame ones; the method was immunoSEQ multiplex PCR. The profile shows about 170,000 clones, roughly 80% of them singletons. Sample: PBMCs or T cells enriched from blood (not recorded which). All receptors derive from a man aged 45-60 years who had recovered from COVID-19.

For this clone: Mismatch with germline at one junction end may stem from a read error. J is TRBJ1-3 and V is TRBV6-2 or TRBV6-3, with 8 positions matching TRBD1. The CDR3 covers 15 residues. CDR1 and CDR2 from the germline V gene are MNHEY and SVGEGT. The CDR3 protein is CASSRQGFDGNTMYF. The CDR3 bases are TGTGCCAGCAGTCGACAGGGGTTTGATGGAAACACCATGTATTTT.

The CDR3 sequence is CASSLAGTYYEQYF. The CDR3 DNA reads TGTGCCAGCAGCTTAGCCGGGACATACTACGAGCAGTACTTC. The chain recombines TRBV7-9 with TRBJ2-7, with D possibly matching TRBD1 (6 bases). The CDR3 runs 14 residues. Germline CDR1 is SEHNR and CDR2 is FQNEAQ (reference sequence). The V end was cut by 0 bases, the J end by 3 bases, with 9 bases between.

The CDR3 loop is CASSEERGHQPQHF. The DNA of the CDR3 is TGTGCCAGCAGTGAAGAGAGGGGGCATCAGCCCCAGCATTTT. The chain carries TRBV2 and TRBJ1-5; TRBD1 agrees at 7 bases. The CDR3 is made up of 14 amino acids. The junction had 2 bases not matched to a gene; V was cut back by 1 base and J by 5 bases. Germline values: CDR1 SNHLY, CDR2 FYNNEI.

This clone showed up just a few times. The CDR3 DNA reads TGTGCCAGCAGCGTTCCCCGGGAGGGCGCCAACTATGGCTACACCTTC. Translated, it gives CASSVPREGANYGYTF. The chain combines TRBV9 with TRBJ1-2; D is unclear. Germline lookup yields CDR1 SGDLS and CDR2 YYNGEE. CDR3 length equals 16 residues. The germline V and J ends were trimmed by 2 bases and 2 bases, with 16 bases remaining between them.

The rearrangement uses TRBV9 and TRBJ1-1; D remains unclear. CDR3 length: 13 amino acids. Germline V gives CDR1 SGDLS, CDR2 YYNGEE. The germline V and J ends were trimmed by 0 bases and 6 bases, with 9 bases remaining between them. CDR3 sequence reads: CASSVANEAEAFF. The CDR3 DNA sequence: TGTGCCAGCAGCGTAGCTAACGAGGCTGAAGCTTTCTTT.

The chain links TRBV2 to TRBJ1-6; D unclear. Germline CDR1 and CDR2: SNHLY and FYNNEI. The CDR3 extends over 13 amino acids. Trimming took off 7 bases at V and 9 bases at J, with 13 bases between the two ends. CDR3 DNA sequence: TGTGCCAGCAAGGAGGACGGCGGTTCACCCCTCCACTTT. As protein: CASKEDGGSPLHF.

The CDR3 loop reads CASSADARDGYNEQFF. The CDR3 DNA sequence: TGTGCCAGCAGCGCTGACGCGCGGGATGGCTACAATGAGCAGTTCTTC. The chain couples TRBV9 to TRBJ2-1, with a possible D match to TRBD2 (6 bases). This CDR3 has 16 residues. V was trimmed by 3 bases and J by 3 bases, leaving 16 bases between them. The germline V gene has CDR1 SGDLS and CDR2 YYNGEE.

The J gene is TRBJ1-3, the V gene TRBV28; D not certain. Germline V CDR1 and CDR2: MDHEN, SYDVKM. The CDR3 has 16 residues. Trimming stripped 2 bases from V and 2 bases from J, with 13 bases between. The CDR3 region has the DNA TGTGCCAGCAGTTTAGCGTCGGCGGGGACTGGAAACACCATATATTTT. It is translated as CASSLASAGTGNTIYF.

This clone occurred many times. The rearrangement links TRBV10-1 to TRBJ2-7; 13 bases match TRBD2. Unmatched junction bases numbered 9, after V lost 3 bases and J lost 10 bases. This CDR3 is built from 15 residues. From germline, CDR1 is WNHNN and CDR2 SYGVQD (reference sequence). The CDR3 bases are TGCGCCAGCAGTGAAGGCTTGGGACTAGCGGGGCGACAGTACTTC. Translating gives CASSEGLGLAGRQYF.

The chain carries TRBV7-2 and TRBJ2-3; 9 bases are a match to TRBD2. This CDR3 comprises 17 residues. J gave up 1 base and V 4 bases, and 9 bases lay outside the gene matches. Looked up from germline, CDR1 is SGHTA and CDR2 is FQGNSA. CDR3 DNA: TGTGCCAGCAGCTCCAGAGCAGCGGGGGGCCGCACAGATACGCAGTATTTT. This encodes CASSSRAAGGRTDTQYF.

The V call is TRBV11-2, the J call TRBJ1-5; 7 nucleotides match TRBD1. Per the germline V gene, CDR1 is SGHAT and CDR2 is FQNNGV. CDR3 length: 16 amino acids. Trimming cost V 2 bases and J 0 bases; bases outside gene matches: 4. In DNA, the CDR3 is TGTGCCAGCAGCTTAAGAGGGGACAGTAGCAATCAGCCCCAGCATTTT. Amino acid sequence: CASSLRGDSSNQPQHF.

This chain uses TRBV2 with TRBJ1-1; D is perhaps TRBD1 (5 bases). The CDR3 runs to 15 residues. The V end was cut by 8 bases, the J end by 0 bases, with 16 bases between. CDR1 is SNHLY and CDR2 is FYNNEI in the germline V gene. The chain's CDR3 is CASLGTPRMNTEAFF. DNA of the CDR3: TGTGCCAGCCTCGGGACTCCACGAATGAACACTGAAGCTTTCTTT.